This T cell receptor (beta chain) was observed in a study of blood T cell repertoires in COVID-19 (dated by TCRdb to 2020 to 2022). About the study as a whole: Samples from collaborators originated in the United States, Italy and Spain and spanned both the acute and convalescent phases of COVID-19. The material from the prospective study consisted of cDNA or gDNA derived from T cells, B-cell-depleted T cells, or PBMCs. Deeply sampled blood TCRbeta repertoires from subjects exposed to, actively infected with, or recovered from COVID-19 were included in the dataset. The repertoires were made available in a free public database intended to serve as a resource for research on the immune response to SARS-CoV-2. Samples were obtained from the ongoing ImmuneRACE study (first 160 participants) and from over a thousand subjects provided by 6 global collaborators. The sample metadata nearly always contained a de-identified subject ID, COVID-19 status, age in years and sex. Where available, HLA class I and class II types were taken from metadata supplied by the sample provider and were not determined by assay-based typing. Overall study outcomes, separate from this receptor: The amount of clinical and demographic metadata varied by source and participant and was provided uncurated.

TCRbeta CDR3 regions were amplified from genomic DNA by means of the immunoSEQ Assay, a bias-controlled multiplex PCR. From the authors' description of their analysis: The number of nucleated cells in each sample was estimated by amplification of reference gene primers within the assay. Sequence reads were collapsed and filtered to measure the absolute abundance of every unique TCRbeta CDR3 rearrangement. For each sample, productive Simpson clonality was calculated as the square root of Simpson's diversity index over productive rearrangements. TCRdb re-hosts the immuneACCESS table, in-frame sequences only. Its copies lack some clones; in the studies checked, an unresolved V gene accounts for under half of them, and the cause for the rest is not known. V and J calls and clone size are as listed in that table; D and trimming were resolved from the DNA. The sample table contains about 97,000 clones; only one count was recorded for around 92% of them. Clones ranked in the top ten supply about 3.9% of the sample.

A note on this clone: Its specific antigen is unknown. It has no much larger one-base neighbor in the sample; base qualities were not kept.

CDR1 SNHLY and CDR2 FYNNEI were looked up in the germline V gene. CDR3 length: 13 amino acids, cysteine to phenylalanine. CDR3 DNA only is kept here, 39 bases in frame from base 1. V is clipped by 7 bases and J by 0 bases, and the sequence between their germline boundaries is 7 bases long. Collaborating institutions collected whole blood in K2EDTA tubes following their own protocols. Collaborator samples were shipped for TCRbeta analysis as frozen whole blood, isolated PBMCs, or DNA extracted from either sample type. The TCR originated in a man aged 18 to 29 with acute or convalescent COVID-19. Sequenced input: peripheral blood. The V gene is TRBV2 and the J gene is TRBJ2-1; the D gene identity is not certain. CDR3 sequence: CASMVSSYNEQFF. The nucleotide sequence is TGTGCCAGCATGGTTAGCTCCTACAATGAGCAGTTCTTC.